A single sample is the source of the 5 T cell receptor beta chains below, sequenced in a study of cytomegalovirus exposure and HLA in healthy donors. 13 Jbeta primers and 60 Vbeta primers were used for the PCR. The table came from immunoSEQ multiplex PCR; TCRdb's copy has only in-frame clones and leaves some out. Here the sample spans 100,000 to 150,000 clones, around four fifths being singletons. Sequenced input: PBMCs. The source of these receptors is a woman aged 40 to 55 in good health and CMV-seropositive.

DNA for the CDR3: TGTGCCAGCAGCCCGGGACTGGGGCGAGAGACCCAGTACTTC. This encodes CASSPGLGRETQYF. The genes are TRBV5-8 and TRBJ2-5; tentatively, D is TRBD2 (6 bases). Germline assignment: CDR1 SGHTS and CDR2 YDEGEE. Trimming removed 4 bases at V and 4 bases at J, with 14 bases between. The CDR3 sequence is 14 residues long.

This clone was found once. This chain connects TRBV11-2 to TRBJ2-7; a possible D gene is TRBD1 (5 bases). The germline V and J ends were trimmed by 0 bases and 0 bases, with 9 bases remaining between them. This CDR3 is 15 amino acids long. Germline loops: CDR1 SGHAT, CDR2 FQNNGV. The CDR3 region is CASSLETASSYEQYF. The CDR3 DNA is TGTGCCAGCAGCTTAGAGACAGCCAGCTCCTACGAGCAGTACTTC.

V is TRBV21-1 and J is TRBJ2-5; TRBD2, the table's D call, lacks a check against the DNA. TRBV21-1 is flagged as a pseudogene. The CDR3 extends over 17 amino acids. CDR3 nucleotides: TGTGCCAGCAGCAAAGGACTAGCGGGAGCTTCGTCCAGGACCCAGTACTTC. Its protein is CASSKGLAGASSRTQYF.

The CDR3 sequence: CASSQAGYTYEQYF. The CDR3 DNA follows: TGTGCCAGCAGCCAAGCAGGGTACACCTACGAGCAGTACTTC. The chain joins TRBV4-2 to TRBJ2-7, with D possibly TRBD1 on 5 matching bases. The CDR3 spans 14 residues. With 1 base removed from V and 2 bases from J, the gap between germline ends came to 9 bases. Germline lookup yields CDR1 LGHNA and CDR2 YNFKEQ.

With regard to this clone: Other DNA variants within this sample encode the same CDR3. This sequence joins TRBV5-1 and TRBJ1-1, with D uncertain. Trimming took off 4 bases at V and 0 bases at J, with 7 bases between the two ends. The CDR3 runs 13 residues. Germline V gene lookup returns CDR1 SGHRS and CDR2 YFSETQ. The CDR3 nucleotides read TGCGCCAGCAGCGCAGGTTTGAACACTGAAGCTTTCTTT. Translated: CASSAGLNTEAFF. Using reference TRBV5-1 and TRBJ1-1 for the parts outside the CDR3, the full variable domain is KAGVTQTPRYLIKTRGQQVTLSCSPISGHRSVSWYQQTPGQGLQFLFEYFSETQRNKGNFPGRFSGRQFSNSRSEMNVSTLELGDSALYLCASSAGLNTEAFFGQGTRLTVV.